Listed here are 22 T cell receptor beta chains from one sample, sequenced in a study of blood T cell repertoires in COVID-19. Clones were read by immunoSEQ multiplex PCR, and TCRdb kept only the in-frame ones, dropping some. The repertoire holds 59,000 or so clones, with 82% as singletons. Sequencing used peripheral blood. The origin of the receptors is a human donor in a cohort sampled during active COVID-19.

The V gene is TRBV5-5, the J gene TRBJ2-7; 9 positions match TRBD1. Germline V gives CDR1 SGHKS, CDR2 YYEKEE (reference sequence). The CDR3 runs 16 residues. The V segment lost 4 bases and the J segment 4 bases; nucleotides outside the gene matches: 12. The CDR3 protein is CASSPQGDREAYEQYF. The CDR3 DNA is TGTGCCAGCAGCCCCCAGGGGGACAGGGAGGCTTACGAGCAGTACTTC.

The V call is TRBV6-5, the J call TRBJ1-5; D uncertain. CDR1 and CDR2 from the germline V gene are MNHEY and SVGAGI. The germline V and J ends were trimmed by 2 bases and 6 bases, with 11 bases remaining between them. CDR3 length: 14 residues. For the CDR3, the DNA is TGTGCCAGCAGTTACGGGAGGAGCGGTCAGCCCCAGCATTTT. It translates to CASSYGRSGQPQHF.

The chain has TRBV28 and TRBJ1-5, with D tentatively TRBD1 (5 bases). The V gene's germline CDR1 is MDHEN and CDR2 SYDVKM. The CDR3 has 16 residues. Trimming shortened V by 2 bases and J by 3 bases, and 14 bases separated the two germline ends. The CDR3 nucleotides read TGTGCCAGCAGTTTACGAAAGACAGTAACCAATCAGCCCCAGCATTTT. Protein: CASSLRKTVTNQPQHF.

This clone was seen a handful of times. This chain uses TRBV5-5 with TRBJ2-1; 7 nucleotides line up with TRBD1. CDR3 length: 15 amino acids. The V and J ends lost 0 bases and 5 bases, in that order; junction bases with no gene match: 5. Germline assignment: CDR1 SGHKS and CDR2 YYEKEE (reference sequence). The CDR3: CASSLVGQANNEQFF. The CDR3, as DNA: TGTGCCAGCAGCTTGGTAGGACAGGCAAACAATGAGCAGTTCTTC.

CDR3 nucleotides: TGTGCCAGCTCTCAACAGGGATTTGAGACCCAGTACTTC. Its translation: CASSQQGFETQYF. The rearrangement links TRBV18 to TRBJ2-5; TRBD1 is a possible D gene (6 bases). Germline loops: CDR1 KGHSH, CDR2 LQKENI. V gave up 6 bases and J gave up 5 bases, with 13 bases separating them. The CDR3 totals 13 residues.

This sequence joins TRBV21-1 and TRBJ2-7; TRBD1, the table's D call, was not compared with the DNA. TRBV21-1 is given as a pseudogene. The CDR3 consists of 13 residues. The CDR3 reads CASRGGETYEQYV. In nucleotides, the CDR3 is TGTGCCAGCAGAGGGGGCGAAACCTACGAGCAGTACGTC.

This clone appeared many times. The chain's CDR3 is CASSQEITGGNTIYF. The CDR3 bases are TGTGCCAGCAGCCAAGAAATCACAGGCGGAAACACCATATATTTT. V gene TRBV14 combines with J gene TRBJ1-3; the D gene is possibly TRBD1 (5 bases). Germline lookup yields CDR1 SGHDN and CDR2 FVKESK. V shed 0 bases and J shed 4 bases, with 10 bases lying between them. This CDR3 spans 15 amino acids.

The chain combines TRBV11-2 with TRBJ1-5; no reliable D call. V was pared by 0 bases and J by 7 bases, with 7 bases between. The CDR3 sequence is 13 residues long. From germline, CDR1 is SGHAT and CDR2 FQNNGV. CDR3: CASSLDTGQPQHF. The CDR3 DNA reads TGTGCCAGCAGCTTAGATACGGGGCAGCCCCAGCATTTT.

The chain carries TRBV15 and TRBJ2-6, with a possible D match to TRBD1 (5 bases). There are 13 residues in the CDR3. V shed 9 bases and J shed 3 bases, with 9 bases lying between them. Germline V gene sequence: CDR1 LNHNV, CDR2 YYDKDF (reference sequence). Here the CDR3 DNA reads TGTGCCACTAGGGGAAGTGGGGCCAACGTCCTGACTTTC. Protein: CATRGSGANVLTF.

The chain combines TRBV5-1 with TRBJ1-2, with TRBD1 as a possible D gene (6 bases). The CDR3 runs 16 residues. Germline V gene sequence: CDR1 SGHRS, CDR2 YFSETQ. V was clipped by 0 bases and J by 2 bases, with 14 bases between them. For the CDR3, the DNA is TGCGCCAGCAGCTTGGGCCCACAGGGTATCAACTATGGCTACACCTTC. Protein product: CASSLGPQGINYGYTF. The full variable domain, rest sourced from reference TRBV5-1 and TRBJ1-2, is KAGVTQTPRYLIKTRGQQVTLSCSPISGHRSVSWYQQTPGQGLQFLFEYFSETQRNKGNFPGRFSGRQFSNSRSEMNVSTLELGDSALYLCASSLGPQGINYGYTFGSGTRLTVV.

This clone has a single count. This chain joins TRBV7-2 and TRBJ2-1; 10 bases fit TRBD2. Trimming cost V 7 bases and J 1 base; bases outside gene matches: 4. CDR3 length equals 15 residues. Germline CDR1 is SGHTA and CDR2 is FQGNSA. This CDR3 is CASTMTSGSYNEQFF. Written as DNA, the CDR3 is TGTGCCAGCACCATGACTAGCGGGTCCTACAATGAGCAGTTCTTC.

This chain joins TRBV5-1 and TRBJ2-3; 12 bases line up with TRBD2. Germline V gives CDR1 SGHRS, CDR2 YFSETQ. This CDR3 comprises 16 residues. The J segment lost 6 bases and the V segment lost 1 base, leaving 6 bases of the junction unmatched. The CDR3: CASSLPSGGARDTQYF. The CDR3 DNA is TGCGCCAGCAGCTTGCCTAGCGGGGGGGCTCGGGATACGCAGTATTTT.

The chain carries TRBV27 and TRBJ2-2; weak D call: TRBD2 (6 bases). The length of the CDR3 is 14 residues. The V end lost 5 bases, the J end lost 2 bases, and 9 bases lay between the germline ends. Germline CDR1 is MNHEY and CDR2 is SMNVEV (reference sequence). The CDR3 spells CASSPGTNTGELFF. The CDR3 DNA sequence: TGTGCCAGCAGTCCCGGGACTAACACCGGGGAGCTGTTTTTT.

Only one count was recorded for this clone. The chain combines TRBV7-6 with TRBJ2-2, with 7 bases fitting TRBD2. The germline CDR1 and CDR2 sequences are SGHVS and FNYEAQ. CDR3 length: 16 amino acids. The J segment lost 4 bases and the V segment lost 5 bases, leaving 10 bases of the junction unmatched. As DNA, the CDR3 is TGTGCCAGCAGCCCATCTAGCGGCTGGGGCACCGGGGAGCTGTTTTTT. Protein product: CASSPSSGWGTGELFF.

The CDR3 loop reads CASSFRGSGTDTQYF. The CDR3 DNA reads TGTGCCAGCAGCTTCCGGGGGTCTGGCACAGATACGCAGTATTTT. The rearrangement joins TRBV5-4 to TRBJ2-3, with a weak D call TRBD2 (6 bases). CDR3 length: 15 residues. Trimming left V 2 bases short and J 1 base short, with 11 bases between. Germline V CDR1 and CDR2: SGHNT, YYREEE (reference sequence).

The chain joins TRBV5-6 to TRBJ1-2; 9 bases are a match to TRBD1. CDR1 and CDR2 from the germline V gene are SGHDT and YYEEEE. V lost 4 bases, J lost 7 bases, and 2 bases stayed unmatched. The length of the CDR3 is 12 residues. The chain's CDR3 is CASSLGQGGYTF. CDR3 coding DNA: TGTGCCAGCAGCCTGGGACAGGGTGGCTACACCTTC.

This chain joins TRBV28 and TRBJ1-5, with 9 bases matching TRBD1. From germline, CDR1 is MDHEN and CDR2 SYDVKM. V shed 8 bases and J 7 bases; nucleotides not matched to a gene: 12. The CDR3 has 15 amino acids. The CDR3 here is CASRQPGQGKQPQHF. In DNA, the CDR3 is TGTGCCAGCCGACAGCCGGGACAGGGTAAACAGCCCCAGCATTTT.

This chain connects TRBV24-1 to TRBJ2-3; D remains unclear. V was pared by 3 bases and J by 6 bases, with 9 bases between. Germline CDR1 and CDR2: KGHDR and SFDVKD. This CDR3 is built from 13 residues. CDR3 DNA: TGTGCCACCAGTGATGGAGCAATCGATACGCAGTATTTT. It encodes CATSDGAIDTQYF.

CDR3 sequence: CASSPSGVTDTQYF. The CDR3 DNA reads as TGTGCCAGCAGCCCTAGCGGGGTCACAGATACGCAGTATTTT. This chain connects TRBV4-2 to TRBJ2-3, with TRBD2 matching 9 bases. This CDR3 is built from 14 residues. The V gene end was trimmed by 4 bases and the J gene end by 2 bases; junction bases not matched to a gene: 1. Germline lookup yields CDR1 LGHNA and CDR2 YNFKEQ.

V is TRBV2 and J is TRBJ2-2, with a tentative D call TRBD1 (7 bases). Per germline, CDR1 SNHLY and CDR2 FYNNEI. The CDR3 covers 13 residues. The V end was cut by 5 bases, the J end by 6 bases, with 10 bases between. The CDR3 protein is CASSSRGAGELFF. CDR3 DNA: TGTGCCAGCAGTAGCAGGGGGGCCGGGGAGCTGTTTTTT.

The rearrangement joins TRBV6-5 to TRBJ1-4; unclear D gene. CDR3 length: 14 amino acids. The germline gives CDR1 MNHEY, CDR2 SVGAGI. V was clipped by 4 bases and J by 8 bases, with 14 bases between them. DNA of the CDR3: TGTGCCAGCAGTTCTCCGGGAGGGCGGGAAAAACTGTTTTTT. Its protein is CASSSPGGREKLFF.

V gene TRBV19 combines with J gene TRBJ2-2; 8 bases agree with TRBD1. Germline lookup yields CDR1 LNHDA and CDR2 SQIVND (reference sequence). The CDR3 contains 14 residues. V lost 6 bases and J lost 6; bases outside the gene matches: 6. The CDR3 sequence: CASSQGARAGELFF. CDR3 coding DNA: TGTGCCAGTAGCCAGGGGGCGCGGGCCGGGGAGCTGTTTTTT.